The 27 T cell receptor beta chains in this list originate from one sample, sequenced in a study of vaccination and CD4 T cells after COVID-19 (dated by TCRdb to about 2022). The meaning of the sample's treatment or condition label: roughly nine-day PBMC culture with coronavirus spike peptide pools or control peptides (ViraFEST assay). Library prep was done by PCR. The sequencing machine was an Illumina iSeq 100. DNA from cultured CD4+ T cells underwent TCR sequencing with the Oncomine TCR Beta short-read assay at the Johns Hopkins FTIC core. TCRdb reworked the public reads: Q25 trimming with fastp, MiXCR clone assembly, productive beta chains retained. All rows with the same CDR3 protein become a single entry with the most common DNA and genes. The sample table holds 11,000 to 15,000 distinct CDR3 sequences, of which around 50% were seen once. The biggest ten clones account for approximately 8% of the sample.

The antigens for these receptors are not known. The material sequenced was CD4+ T cells from blood, cultured in vitro. Receptors originate from a human donor who had recovered from COVID-19.

The chain recombines TRBV20-1 with TRBJ2-1; TRBD2 matches 7 bases. The ends lost 5 bases at V and 2 bases at J; junction bases unmatched: 3. This CDR3 has 13 residues. Germline CDR1 is DFQATT and CDR2 is SNEGSKA (reference sequence). CDR3 coding DNA: TGCAGTGCTTGGGACTACCCCTACAATGAGCAGTTCTTC. This sequence encodes CSAWDYPYNEQFF.

J is TRBJ2-7 and V is TRBV6-1, with TRBD1 matching over 7 bases. CDR3 length: 11 amino acids. Germline V gene data show CDR1 as MNHNS and CDR2 as SASEGT. Unmatched junction bases numbered 4, after V lost 10 bases and J lost 4 bases. The chain's CDR3 is CAIVQGYEQYF. CDR3 nucleotide sequence: TGTGCCATCGTACAGGGGTACGAGCAGTACTTC.

The sample holds a few counts of this clonotype. The J gene is TRBJ1-3, the V gene TRBV19, with D maybe TRBD1 (5 bases). In germline, CDR1 is LNHDA, CDR2 SQIVND (reference sequence). The germline V and J ends were trimmed by 8 bases and 0 bases, with 17 bases remaining between them. The CDR3 is 16 residues long. The CDR3 sequence: CASARPTVNSGNTIYF. In DNA form, the CDR3 reads TGTGCCAGTGCCCGCCCGACAGTCAACTCTGGAAACACCATATATTTT.

The V gene is TRBV15, the J gene TRBJ2-2; D remains ambiguous. Between the trimmed V and J ends, which lost 1 base and 2 bases, there was a span of 2 bases. The CDR3 is 13 residues long. Germline values: CDR1 LNHNV, CDR2 YYDKDF (reference sequence). The CDR3 loop is CATSRANTGELFF. In DNA, the CDR3 is TGTGCCACCAGCAGAGCCAACACCGGGGAGCTGTTTTTT.

The chain recombines TRBV6-5 with TRBJ2-7; 10 nucleotides agree with TRBD2. V dropped 2 bases and J dropped 5; count of bases not matched to a gene: 3. The CDR3 consists of 14 residues. Germline V gene sequence: CDR1 MNHEY, CDR2 SVGAGI. The CDR3 here is CASSYGLAGDEQYF. As DNA, the CDR3 is TGTGCCAGCAGTTACGGTCTAGCGGGAGACGAGCAGTACTTC.

The chain employs TRBV11-3 and TRBJ2-5; a possible D gene is TRBD2 (5 bases). Looked up from germline, CDR1 is SGHNT and CDR2 is YENEEA. The CDR3 is 14 residues long. Trimming stripped 5 bases from V and 5 bases from J, with 15 bases between. Here the CDR3 DNA reads TGTGCCAGCAGCACCTCGGAGGTTTCGGAGACCCAGTACTTC. It is translated as CASSTSEVSETQYF.

This clonotype was picked up a small number of times. CDR3 DNA sequence: TGCAGTGCACCGGACAGAACCTACGAGCAGTACTTC. Protein: CSAPDRTYEQYF. The J gene is TRBJ2-7, the V gene TRBV20-1, with D perhaps TRBD1 (6 bases). V lost 6 bases to trimming and J lost 2 bases, with 11 bases between them. Looked up from germline, CDR1 is DFQATT and CDR2 is SNEGSKA (reference sequence). The CDR3 is 12 residues long.

V and J are TRBV7-9 and TRBJ1-1; D is undetermined. The CDR3 has 16 residues. The germline gives CDR1 SEHNR, CDR2 FQNEAQ (reference sequence). The V and J ends lost 2 bases and 4 bases respectively, with 17 bases between them. The CDR3 loop is CASSLPGGWRGTEAFF. CDR3 DNA: TGTGCCAGCAGCTTACCTGGAGGGTGGAGAGGCACTGAAGCTTTCTTT.

In this sample, this clonotype is medium-sized. V and J are TRBV27 and TRBJ1-1; D is unclear. Per the germline V gene, CDR1 is MNHEY and CDR2 is SMNVEV (reference sequence). This CDR3 is 14 amino acids long. V lost 2 bases and J 1 base, leaving 8 bases between the germline ends. The CDR3 DNA follows: TGTGCCAGCAGTTTACGGTTGGGGAACACTGAAGCTTTCTTT. This codes for CASSLRLGNTEAFF.

The rearrangement uses TRBV20-1 and TRBJ2-7, with D maybe TRBD2 (7 bases). Germline CDR1 and CDR2: DFQATT and SNEGSKA (reference sequence). The CDR3 has 16 residues. The V gene lost 0 bases and the J gene lost 0 bases, with 15 bases spanning the gap. The CDR3 is CSARDPGGGGSYEQYF. In DNA form, the CDR3 reads TGCAGTGCTAGAGATCCCGGGGGAGGGGGCTCCTACGAGCAGTACTTC.

The chain links TRBV7-9 to TRBJ1-5; D perhaps matches TRBD1 (6 bases). Germline CDR1 is SEHNR and CDR2 is FQNEAQ (reference sequence). Trimming pared 2 bases from V and 4 bases from J, leaving 12 bases between. The CDR3 loop spans 15 amino acids. In nucleotides, the CDR3 is TGTGCCAGCAGCTTACGGGAGGGGGTTAATCAGCCCCAGCATTTT. Encoded protein: CASSLREGVNQPQHF. Complete variable domain (other parts from reference TRBV7-9 and TRBJ1-5): DTGVSQNPRHKITKRGQNVTFRCDPISEHNRLYWYRQTLGQGPEFLTYFQNEAQLEKSRLLSDRFSAERPKGSFSTLEIQRTEQGDSAMYLCASSLREGVNQPQHFGDGTRLSIL.

This clonotype was seen just once. The chain links TRBV20-1 to TRBJ2-3, with D hard to call. The CDR3 runs 11 residues. The germline V and J ends were trimmed by 5 bases and 2 bases, with 5 bases remaining between them. Germline V gene lookup returns CDR1 DFQATT and CDR2 SNEGSKA (reference sequence). Written as DNA, the CDR3 is TGCAGTGCTGCCTACACAGATACGCAGTATTTT. Translating gives CSAAYTDTQYF.

This chain links TRBV20-1 with TRBJ2-5; TRBD2 agrees at 10 bases. V gave up 0 bases and J gave up 5 bases; unmatched junction bases: 9. The CDR3 is 16 residues long. The germline gives CDR1 DFQATT, CDR2 SNEGSKA (reference sequence). The CDR3: CSARDRTSGPGETQYF. DNA for the CDR3: TGCAGTGCTAGAGATCGGACTAGCGGTCCCGGGGAGACCCAGTACTTC.

This chain connects TRBV7-6 to TRBJ2-1; D unclear. The CDR3 is 13 residues long. V was pared by 2 bases and J by 3 bases, with 5 bases between. The germline V gene encodes CDR1 SGHVS and CDR2 FNYEAQ. In DNA form, the CDR3 reads TGTGCCAGCAGCTTATCTAGCTACAATGAGCAGTTCTTC. This gives the protein CASSLSSYNEQFF.

The rearrangement links TRBV20-1 to TRBJ2-2, with a weak D call TRBD2 (5 bases). Germline V lookup: CDR1 DFQATT, CDR2 SNEGSKA (reference sequence). V dropped 3 bases and J dropped 0 bases, with 8 bases sitting between them. There are 14 residues in the CDR3. The chain's CDR3 is CSARGGSNTGELFF. In DNA, the CDR3 is TGCAGTGCTAGGGGCGGGTCGAACACCGGGGAGCTGTTTTTT.

This clonotype has just a few counts. This chain uses TRBV20-1 with TRBJ1-4; 11 positions match TRBD1. CDR3 length equals 12 residues. Germline-derived CDR1 and CDR2 are DFQATT and SNEGSKA (reference sequence). The CDR3: CSSGTGGEKLFF. CDR3 coding DNA: TGCAGCTCCGGGACAGGGGGTGAAAAACTGTTTTTT.

The CDR3 nucleotides read TGCAGTGCTAGGTGGGGGACGGGCTCCTACGAGCAGTACTTC. Its translation is CSARWGTGSYEQYF. The V gene is TRBV20-1, the J gene TRBJ2-7, with D perhaps matching TRBD1 or TRBD2 (5 bases each). With 3 bases removed from V and 0 bases from J, the gap between germline ends came to 12 bases. The germline CDR1 and CDR2 sequences are DFQATT and SNEGSKA (reference sequence). The CDR3 extends over 14 amino acids.

The J gene is TRBJ1-2, the V gene TRBV11-2; the match to TRBD1 covers 12 bases. The germline V gene encodes CDR1 SGHAT and CDR2 FQNNGV. V shed 5 bases and J 7 bases; nucleotides not matched to a gene: 5. The CDR3 has 14 residues. The CDR3 coding sequence is TGTGCCAGCAGCCAGGGACAGGGGGCGTCTGGCTACACCTTC. This sequence encodes CASSQGQGASGYTF.

The gene calls are TRBV4-2 and TRBJ2-6; no clear D. The CDR3 totals 16 residues. Germline lookup yields CDR1 LGHNA and CDR2 YNFKEQ. Trimming left V 4 bases short and J 0 bases short, with 10 bases between. The CDR3 here is CASSPTSGSGANVLTF. Written as DNA, the CDR3 is TGTGCCAGCAGCCCTACCTCAGGCTCTGGGGCCAACGTCCTGACTTTC.

The chain couples TRBV11-2 to TRBJ2-1, with 8 bases matching TRBD2. With V trimmed by 5 bases and J by 4 bases, 16 bases remained unmatched. Germline CDR1 reads SGHAT; CDR2 reads FQNNGV. The CDR3 is 18 residues long. CDR3 residues: CASSTLRSGSRSYNEQFF. CDR3 in DNA: TGTGCCAGCAGCACCCTAAGAAGCGGGAGTAGGTCTTACAATGAGCAGTTCTTC.

The sample holds a few counts of this clonotype. The chain combines TRBV27 with TRBJ2-7, with D tentatively TRBD2 (6 bases). Looked up from germline, CDR1 is MNHEY and CDR2 is SMNVEV (reference sequence). The CDR3 covers 15 residues. V lost 0 bases to trimming and J lost 0 bases, with 9 bases between them. The CDR3 here is CASSLSGGISYEQYF. The DNA of the CDR3 is TGTGCCAGCAGTTTATCGGGCGGGATCTCCTACGAGCAGTACTTC.

The rearrangement uses TRBV4-1 and TRBJ2-3, with D unresolved. This CDR3 is built from 15 residues. Germline assignment: CDR1 MGHRA and CDR2 YSYEKL. V gave up 0 bases and J gave up 1 base, with 8 bases separating them. CDR3 bases: TGCGCCAGCAGCCAAGATTCACGGCGCACAGATACGCAGTATTTT. Its translation: CASSQDSRRTDTQYF.

As DNA, the CDR3 is TGTGCCAGTAGTATCCGGCAGTCAGATCAGCCCCAGCATTTT. Translated, it gives CASSIRQSDQPQHF. This sequence joins TRBV19 and TRBJ1-5; D unclear. The CDR3 is 14 residues long. The V end was cut by 3 bases, the J end by 5 bases, with 11 bases between. Germline CDR1 LNHDA, CDR2 SQIVND (reference sequence). Combining the CDR3 with reference TRBV19 and TRBJ1-5 gives the whole variable domain DGGITQSPKYLFRKEGQNVTLSCEQNLNHDAMYWYRQDPGQGLRLIYYSQIVNDFQKGDIAEGYSVSREKKESFPLTVTSAQKNPTAFYLCASSIRQSDQPQHFGDGTRLSIL.

The sample holds a few counts of this clonotype. The chain combines TRBV7-2 with TRBJ2-1, with TRBD1 matching over 8 bases. The CDR3 covers 16 residues. Germline values: CDR1 SGHTA, CDR2 FQGNSA. V was clipped by 1 base and J by 7 bases; unmatched bases: 9. The CDR3 sequence is CASSLVHRGNGNEQFF. CDR3 sequence (DNA): TGTGCCAGCAGCTTAGTACACAGGGGGAATGGGAATGAGCAGTTCTTC.

This clonotype was observed a few times. CDR3 loop: CAWSAGQANSPLHF. The CDR3 nucleotides are TGTGCCTGGAGCGCGGGACAGGCTAATTCACCCCTCCACTTT. This chain connects TRBV30 to TRBJ1-6; TRBD1 matches at 8 bases. This CDR3 is built from 14 residues. V was clipped by 3 bases and J by 6 bases; unmatched bases: 4. Germline-derived CDR1 and CDR2 are GTSNPN and SVGIG (reference sequence).

The chain carries TRBV11-2 and TRBJ1-1; 8 nucleotides align to TRBD1. Germline CDR1 SGHAT, CDR2 FQNNGV. J was trimmed by 7 bases and V by 6 bases; bases with no gene match: 10. The CDR3 loop spans 14 amino acids. CDR3 sequence: CASRFAGGRGEAFF. The CDR3 nucleotides are TGTGCCAGCAGGTTCGCAGGGGGCCGAGGTGAAGCTTTCTTT. Using reference TRBV11-2 and TRBJ1-1 for the parts outside the CDR3, the full variable domain is EAGVAQSPRYKIIEKRQSVAFWCNPISGHATLYWYQQILGQGPKLLIQFQNNGVVDDSQLPKDRFSAERLKGVDSTLKIQPAKLEDSAVYLCASRFAGGRGEAFFGQGTRLTVV.

This clonotype showed up just a few times. The chain links TRBV20-1 to TRBJ1-2; D is possibly TRBD1 (5 bases). The V end was cut by 0 bases, the J end by 2 bases, with 19 bases between. CDR3 length: 17 amino acids. CDR1 is DFQATT, CDR2 SNEGSKA, per germline (reference sequence). In DNA, the CDR3 is TGCAGTGCTAGAGATTACAACAGGATATCTGTAAACTATGGCTACACCTTC. As protein: CSARDYNRISVNYGYTF.